A selection of T cell receptor beta chains follows, all from one sample in a study of Ad26.COV2.S vaccination and SARS-CoV-2 variants. Sequencing used immunoSEQ multiplex PCR; TCRdb keeps in-frame clones, though not all of them. The sample records 300,000 to 350,000 clones, around 84% being singletons. The sample in question was peripheral blood, obtained in a trial of Ad26.COV2.S vaccine versus placebo. These receptors originate from a person aged 18-65 years who received the Ad26.COV2.S COVID-19 vaccine or a placebo. The CDR3 runs from the conserved cysteine through the conserved F or W.

v_call,j_call,cdr3_aa
TRBV7-9,TRBJ2-7,CASSSTGIPPYEQYF
TRBV30,TRBJ2-7,CAWRLYYEQYF
TRBV6-6,TRBJ1-2,CAIRGDYGYTF
TRBV18,TRBJ2-3,CASSPPVAGTADTQYF
TRBV7-9,TRBJ2-1,CASSPRGDSYNEQFF
TRBV7-9,TRBJ2-1,CASSLDGAYNEQFF
TRBV4-3,TRBJ1-2,CASSPGQGLDYGYTF
TRBV6-6,TRBJ1-1,CASSSPVDTEAFF
TRBV13,TRBJ1-4,CASSGGPLGEKLFF
TRBV18,TRBJ2-5,CASSPPQRGDQETQYF
TRBV18,TRBJ1-1,CASSPSSGGKTEAFF